This TCR beta chain was profiled in a study of blood T cell repertoires in COVID-19. The CDR3 is made up of 15 amino acids. Germline V CDR1 and CDR2: SGHTA, FQGNSA. V was trimmed by 0 bases and J by 6 bases, leaving 15 bases between them. Profiled with immunoSEQ multiplex PCR; TCRdb holds only in-frame clones, not every one. Of 60,000 or so clones in the sample, approximately 90% are singletons; the top ten hold approximately 15%. This chain connects TRBV7-2 to TRBJ2-7; D is perhaps TRBD2 (6 bases). The sequencing sample was made of peripheral blood. The source is a human donor with active COVID-19. The donor label of this sample is uncertain. CDR3 coding DNA: TGTGCCAGCAGCTTAGCGCTGGCTAGCGCCAGCGAGCAGTACTTC. Translation: CASSLALASASEQYF.